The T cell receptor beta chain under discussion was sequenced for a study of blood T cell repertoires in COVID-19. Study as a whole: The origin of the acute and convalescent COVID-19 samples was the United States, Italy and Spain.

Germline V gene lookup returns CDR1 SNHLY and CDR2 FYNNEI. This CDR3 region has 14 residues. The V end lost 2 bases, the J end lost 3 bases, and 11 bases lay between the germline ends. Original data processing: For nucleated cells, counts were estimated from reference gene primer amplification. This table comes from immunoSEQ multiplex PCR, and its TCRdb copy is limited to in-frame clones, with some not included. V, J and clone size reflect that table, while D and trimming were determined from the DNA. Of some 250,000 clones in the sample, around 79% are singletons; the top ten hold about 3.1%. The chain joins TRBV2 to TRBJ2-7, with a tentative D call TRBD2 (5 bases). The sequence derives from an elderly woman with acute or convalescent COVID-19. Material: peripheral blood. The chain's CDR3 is CASSENSRGYEQYF. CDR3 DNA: TGTGCCAGCAGTGAAAACAGTCGGGGCTACGAGCAGTACTTC.